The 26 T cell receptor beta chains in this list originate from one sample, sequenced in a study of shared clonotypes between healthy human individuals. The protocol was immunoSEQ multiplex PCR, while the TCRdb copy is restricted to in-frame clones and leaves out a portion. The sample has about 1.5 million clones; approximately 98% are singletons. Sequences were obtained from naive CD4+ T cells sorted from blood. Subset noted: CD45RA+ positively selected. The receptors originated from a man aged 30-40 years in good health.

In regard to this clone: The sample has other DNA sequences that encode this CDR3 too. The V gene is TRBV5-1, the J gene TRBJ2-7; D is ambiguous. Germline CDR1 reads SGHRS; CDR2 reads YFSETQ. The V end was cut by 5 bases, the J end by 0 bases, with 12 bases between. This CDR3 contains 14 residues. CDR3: CASSLDGSSYEQYF. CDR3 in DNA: TGCGCCAGCAGTCTGGACGGCAGCTCCTACGAGCAGTACTTC.

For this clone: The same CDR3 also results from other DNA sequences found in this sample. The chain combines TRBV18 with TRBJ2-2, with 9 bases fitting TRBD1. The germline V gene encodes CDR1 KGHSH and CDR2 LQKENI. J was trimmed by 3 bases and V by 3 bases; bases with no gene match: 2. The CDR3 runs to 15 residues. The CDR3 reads CASSPRTGDTGELFF. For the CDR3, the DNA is TGTGCCAGCTCACCCCGGACAGGGGACACCGGGGAGCTGTTTTTT.

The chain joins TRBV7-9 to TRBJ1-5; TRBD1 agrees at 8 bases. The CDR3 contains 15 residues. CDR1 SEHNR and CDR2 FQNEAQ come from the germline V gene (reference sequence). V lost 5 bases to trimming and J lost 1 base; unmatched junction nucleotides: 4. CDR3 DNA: TGTGCCAGCAGCCGTGGGACAGGAAGCAATCAGCCCCAGCATTTT. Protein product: CASSRGTGSNQPQHF.

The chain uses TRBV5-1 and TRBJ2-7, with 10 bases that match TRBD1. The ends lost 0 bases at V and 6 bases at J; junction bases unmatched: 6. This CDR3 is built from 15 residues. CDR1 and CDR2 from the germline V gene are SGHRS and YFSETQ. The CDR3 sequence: CASSLALGTGVEQYF. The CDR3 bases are TGCGCCAGCAGCTTGGCCCTTGGGACAGGGGTCGAGCAGTACTTC.

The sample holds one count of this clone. The CDR3 coding sequence is TGTGCCAGCAGCCCGGGGCGACTAGCGGCCTACAATGAGCAGTTCTTC. This gives the protein CASSPGRLAAYNEQFF. V gene TRBV5-4 combines with J gene TRBJ2-1, with 9 bases aligning to TRBD2. CDR1 and CDR2 (germline): SGHNT, YYREEE (reference sequence). V lost 4 bases and J lost 2; bases outside the gene matches: 7. This CDR3 is 16 amino acids long. Full variable domain (remainder filled in from reference TRBV5-4 and TRBJ2-1): ETGVTQSPTHLIKTRGQQVTLRCSSQSGHNTVSWYQQALGQGPQFIFQYYREEENGRGNFPPRFSGLQFPNYSSELNVNALELDDSALYLCASSPGRLAAYNEQFFGPGTRLTVL.

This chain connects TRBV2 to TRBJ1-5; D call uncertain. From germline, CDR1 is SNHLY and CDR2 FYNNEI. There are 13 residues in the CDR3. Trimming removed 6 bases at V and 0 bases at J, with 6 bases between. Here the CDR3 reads CASSQSSNQPQHF. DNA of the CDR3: TGTGCCAGCAGCCAGAGTAGCAATCAGCCCCAGCATTTT.

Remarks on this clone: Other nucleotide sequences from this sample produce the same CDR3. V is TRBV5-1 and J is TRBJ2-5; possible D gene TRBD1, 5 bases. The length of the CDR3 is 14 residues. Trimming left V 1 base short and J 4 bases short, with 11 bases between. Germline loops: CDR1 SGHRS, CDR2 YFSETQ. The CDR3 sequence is CASSLSDRRETQYF. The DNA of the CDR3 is TGCGCCAGCAGCTTGAGTGACAGAAGAGAGACCCAGTACTTC.

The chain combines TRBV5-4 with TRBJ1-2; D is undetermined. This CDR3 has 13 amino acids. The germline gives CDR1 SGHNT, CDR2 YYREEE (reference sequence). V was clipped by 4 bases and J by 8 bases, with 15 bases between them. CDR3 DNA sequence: TGTGCCAGCAGCACCGTGGGCGAAGGGGGCTACACCTTC. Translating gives CASSTVGEGGYTF.

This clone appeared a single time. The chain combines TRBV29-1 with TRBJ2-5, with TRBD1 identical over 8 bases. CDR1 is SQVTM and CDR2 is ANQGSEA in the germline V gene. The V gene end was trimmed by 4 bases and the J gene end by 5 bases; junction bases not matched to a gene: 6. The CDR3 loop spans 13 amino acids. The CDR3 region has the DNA TGCAGCGTTGGACAGGGGATGGGCGAGACCCAGTACTTC. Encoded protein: CSVGQGMGETQYF.

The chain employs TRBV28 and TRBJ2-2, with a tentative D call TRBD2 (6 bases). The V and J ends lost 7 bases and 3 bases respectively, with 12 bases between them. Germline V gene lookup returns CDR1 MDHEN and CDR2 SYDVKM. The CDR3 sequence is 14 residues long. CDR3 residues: CASMAGSYTGELFF. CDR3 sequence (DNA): TGTGCCAGCATGGCGGGGAGCTACACCGGGGAGCTGTTTTTT.

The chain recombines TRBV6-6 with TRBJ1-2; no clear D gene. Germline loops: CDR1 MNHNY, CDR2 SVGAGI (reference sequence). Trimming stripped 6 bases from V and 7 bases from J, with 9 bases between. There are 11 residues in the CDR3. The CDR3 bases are TGTGCCAGCAGCCCCCTCGGTGGCTACACCTTC. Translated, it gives CASSPLGGYTF.

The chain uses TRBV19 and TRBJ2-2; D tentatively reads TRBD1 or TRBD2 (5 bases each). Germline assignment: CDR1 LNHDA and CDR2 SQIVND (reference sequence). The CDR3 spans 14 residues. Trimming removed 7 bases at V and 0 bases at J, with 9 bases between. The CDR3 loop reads CASTRDANTGELFF. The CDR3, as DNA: TGTGCCAGTACACGGGACGCGAACACCGGGGAGCTGTTTTTT.

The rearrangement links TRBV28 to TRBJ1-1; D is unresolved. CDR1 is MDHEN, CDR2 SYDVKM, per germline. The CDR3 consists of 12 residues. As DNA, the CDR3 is TGTGCGGCCCAGATAATGAACACTGAAGCTTTCTTT. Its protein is CAAQIMNTEAFF.

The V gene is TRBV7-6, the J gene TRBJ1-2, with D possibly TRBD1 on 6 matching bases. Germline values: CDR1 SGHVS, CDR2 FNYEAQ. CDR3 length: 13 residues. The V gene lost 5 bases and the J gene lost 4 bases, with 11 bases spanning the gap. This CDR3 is CASSPRGLYGYTF. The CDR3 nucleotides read TGTGCCAGCAGCCCCCGGGGGCTCTATGGCTACACCTTC.

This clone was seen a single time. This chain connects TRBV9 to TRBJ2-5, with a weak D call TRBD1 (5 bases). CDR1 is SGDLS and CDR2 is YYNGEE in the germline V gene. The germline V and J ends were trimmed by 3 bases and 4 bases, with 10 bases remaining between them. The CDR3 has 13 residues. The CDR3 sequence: CASSGVRGETQYF. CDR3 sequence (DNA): TGTGCCAGCAGCGGAGTTAGGGGAGAGACCCAGTACTTC.

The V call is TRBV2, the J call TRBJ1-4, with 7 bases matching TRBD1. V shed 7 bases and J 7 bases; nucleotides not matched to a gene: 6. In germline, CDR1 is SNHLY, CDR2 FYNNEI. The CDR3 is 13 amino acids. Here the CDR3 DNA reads TGTGCCAGCATTCGACAGGGAAGTGAAAAACTGTTTTTT. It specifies CASIRQGSEKLFF.

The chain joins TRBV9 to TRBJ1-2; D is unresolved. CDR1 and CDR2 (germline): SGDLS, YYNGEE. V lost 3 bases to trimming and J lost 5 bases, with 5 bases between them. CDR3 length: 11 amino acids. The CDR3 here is CASSGRYGYTF. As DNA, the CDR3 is TGTGCCAGCAGCGGCAGATATGGCTACACCTTC.

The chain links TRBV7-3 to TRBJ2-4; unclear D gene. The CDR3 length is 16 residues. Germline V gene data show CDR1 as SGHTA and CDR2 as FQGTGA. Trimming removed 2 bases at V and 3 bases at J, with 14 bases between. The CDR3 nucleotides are TGTGCCAGCAGCTTAGGTGGCAGTTTAGGCAAAAACATTCAGTACTTC. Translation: CASSLGGSLGKNIQYF.

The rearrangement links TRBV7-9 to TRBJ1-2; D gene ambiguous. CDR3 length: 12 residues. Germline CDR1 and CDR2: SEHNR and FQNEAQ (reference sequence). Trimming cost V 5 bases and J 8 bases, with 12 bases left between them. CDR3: CASSIRALGYTF. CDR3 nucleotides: TGTGCCAGCAGCATCCGGGCCCTGGGCTACACCTTC.

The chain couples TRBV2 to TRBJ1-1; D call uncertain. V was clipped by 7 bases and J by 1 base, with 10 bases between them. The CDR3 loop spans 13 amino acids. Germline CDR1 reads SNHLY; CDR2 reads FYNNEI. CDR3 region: CASKDRQNTEAFF. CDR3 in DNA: TGTGCCAGCAAAGATCGCCAGAACACTGAAGCTTTCTTT.

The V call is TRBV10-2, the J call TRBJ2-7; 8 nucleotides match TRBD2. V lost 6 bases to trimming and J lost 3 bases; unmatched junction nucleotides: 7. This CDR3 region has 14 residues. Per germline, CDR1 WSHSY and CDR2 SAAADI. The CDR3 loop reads CASRTTGGDYEQYF. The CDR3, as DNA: TGCGCCAGCAGAACTACGGGGGGGGACTACGAGCAGTACTTC.

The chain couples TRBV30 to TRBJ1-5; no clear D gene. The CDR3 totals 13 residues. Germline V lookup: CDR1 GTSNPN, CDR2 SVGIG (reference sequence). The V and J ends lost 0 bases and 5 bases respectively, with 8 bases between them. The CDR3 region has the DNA TGTGCCTGGAGTGTACTAGACTATCAGCCCCAGCATTTT. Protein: CAWSVLDYQPQHF.

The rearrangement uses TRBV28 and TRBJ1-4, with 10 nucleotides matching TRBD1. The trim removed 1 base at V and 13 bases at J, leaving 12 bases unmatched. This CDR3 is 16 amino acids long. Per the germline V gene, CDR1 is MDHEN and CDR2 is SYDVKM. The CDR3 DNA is TGTGCCAGCAGTTTATCCCCGGGACAGGGGCCGGCGAGACTGTTTTTT. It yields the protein CASSLSPGQGPARLFF.

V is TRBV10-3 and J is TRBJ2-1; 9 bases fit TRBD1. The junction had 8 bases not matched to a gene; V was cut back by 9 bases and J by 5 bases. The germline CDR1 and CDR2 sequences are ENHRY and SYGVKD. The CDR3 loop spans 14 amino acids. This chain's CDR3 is CAIQGQGNDNEQFF. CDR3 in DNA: TGTGCCATACAGGGACAGGGTAACGACAATGAGCAGTTCTTC.

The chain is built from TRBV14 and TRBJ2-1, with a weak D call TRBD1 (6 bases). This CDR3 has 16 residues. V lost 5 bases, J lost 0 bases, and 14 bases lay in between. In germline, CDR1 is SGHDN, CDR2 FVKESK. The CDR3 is CASSSRGIRSYNEQFF. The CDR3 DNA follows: TGTGCCAGCAGCTCAAGGGGGATACGCTCCTACAATGAGCAGTTCTTC.

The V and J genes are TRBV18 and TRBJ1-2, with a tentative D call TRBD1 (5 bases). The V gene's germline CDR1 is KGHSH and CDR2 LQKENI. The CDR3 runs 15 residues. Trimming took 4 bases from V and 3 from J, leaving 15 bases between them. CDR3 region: CASSLKGTSDYGYTF. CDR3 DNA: TGTGCCAGCTCACTTAAAGGGACGTCTGACTATGGCTACACCTTC. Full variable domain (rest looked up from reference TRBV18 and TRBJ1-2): NAGVMQNPRHLVRRRGQEARLRCSPMKGHSHVYWYRQLPEEGLKFMVYLQKENIIDESGMPKERFSAEFPKEGPSILRIQQVVRGDSAAYFCASSLKGTSDYGYTFGSGTRLTVV.